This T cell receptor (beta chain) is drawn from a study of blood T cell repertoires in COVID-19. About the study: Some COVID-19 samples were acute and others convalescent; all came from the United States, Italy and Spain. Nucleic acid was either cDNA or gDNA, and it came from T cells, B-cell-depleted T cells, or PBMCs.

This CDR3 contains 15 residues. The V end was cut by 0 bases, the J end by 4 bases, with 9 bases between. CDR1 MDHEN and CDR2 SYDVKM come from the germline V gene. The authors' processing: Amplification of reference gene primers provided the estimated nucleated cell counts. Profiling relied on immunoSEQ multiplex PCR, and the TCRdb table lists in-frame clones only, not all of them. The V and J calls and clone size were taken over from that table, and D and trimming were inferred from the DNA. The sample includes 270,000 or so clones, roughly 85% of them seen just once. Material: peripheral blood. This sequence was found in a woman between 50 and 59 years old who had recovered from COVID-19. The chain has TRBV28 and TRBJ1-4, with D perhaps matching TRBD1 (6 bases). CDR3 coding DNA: TGTGCCAGCAGTTTATGGGGGGCGGGTAATGAAAAACTGTTTTTT. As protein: CASSLWGAGNEKLFF.